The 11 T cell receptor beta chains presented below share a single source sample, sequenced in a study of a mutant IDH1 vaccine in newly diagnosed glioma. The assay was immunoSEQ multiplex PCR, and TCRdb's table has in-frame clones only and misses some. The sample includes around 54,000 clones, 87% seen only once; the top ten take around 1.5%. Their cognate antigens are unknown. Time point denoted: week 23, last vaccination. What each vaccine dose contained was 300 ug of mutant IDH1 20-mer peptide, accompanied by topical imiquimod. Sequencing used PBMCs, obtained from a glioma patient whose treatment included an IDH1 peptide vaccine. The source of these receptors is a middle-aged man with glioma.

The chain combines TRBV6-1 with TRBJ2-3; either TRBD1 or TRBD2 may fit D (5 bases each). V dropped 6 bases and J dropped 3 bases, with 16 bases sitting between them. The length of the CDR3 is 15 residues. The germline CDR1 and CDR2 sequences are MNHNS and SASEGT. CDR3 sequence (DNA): TGTGCCAGCAGCCTCGTGAGGGGCCGGACAGATACGCAGTATTTT. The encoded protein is CASSLVRGRTDTQYF.

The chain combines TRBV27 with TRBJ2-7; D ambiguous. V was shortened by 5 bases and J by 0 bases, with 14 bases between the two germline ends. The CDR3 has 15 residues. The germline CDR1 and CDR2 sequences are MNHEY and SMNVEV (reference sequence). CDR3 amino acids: CASSPTSGSSYEQYF. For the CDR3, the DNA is TGTGCCAGCAGTCCAACATCCGGGTCCTCCTACGAGCAGTACTTC.

In nucleotides, the CDR3 is TGCAGCGTTTGGACGGTCTACGAGCAGTACTTC. Translation: CSVWTVYEQYF. The rearrangement links TRBV29-1 to TRBJ2-7; D is unclear. The CDR3 is made up of 11 amino acids. Trimming cost V 5 bases and J 3 bases, with 8 bases left between them. Germline V CDR1 and CDR2: SQVTM, ANQGSEA.

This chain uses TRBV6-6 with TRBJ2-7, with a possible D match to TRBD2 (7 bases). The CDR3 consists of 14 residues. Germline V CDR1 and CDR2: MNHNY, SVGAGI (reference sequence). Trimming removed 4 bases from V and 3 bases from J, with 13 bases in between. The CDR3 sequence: CASSWGASGYEQYF. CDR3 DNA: TGTGCCAGCAGTTGGGGGGCTAGCGGCTACGAGCAGTACTTC.

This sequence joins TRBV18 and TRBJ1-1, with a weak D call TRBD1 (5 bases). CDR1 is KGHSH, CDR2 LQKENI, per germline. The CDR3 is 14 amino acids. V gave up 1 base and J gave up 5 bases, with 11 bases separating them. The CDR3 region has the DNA TGTGCCAGCTCACCACTGGGGCTGTCTACTGAAGCTTTCTTT. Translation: CASSPLGLSTEAFF.

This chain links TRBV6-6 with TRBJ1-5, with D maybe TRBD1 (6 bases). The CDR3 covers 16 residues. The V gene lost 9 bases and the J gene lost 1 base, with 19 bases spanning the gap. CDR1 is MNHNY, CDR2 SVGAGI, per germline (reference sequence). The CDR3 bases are TGTGCCAGAGGTTCCATGGGGGGGGCGAGCAATCAGCCCCAGCATTTT. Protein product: CARGSMGGASNQPQHF.

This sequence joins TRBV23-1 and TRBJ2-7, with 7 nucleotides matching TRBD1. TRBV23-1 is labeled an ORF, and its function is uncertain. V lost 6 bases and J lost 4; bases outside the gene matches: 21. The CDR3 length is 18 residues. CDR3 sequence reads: CASRDRQFSMGVIYEQYF. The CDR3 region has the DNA TGCGCCAGCAGGGACAGGCAGTTTTCAATGGGAGTTATATACGAGCAGTACTTC.

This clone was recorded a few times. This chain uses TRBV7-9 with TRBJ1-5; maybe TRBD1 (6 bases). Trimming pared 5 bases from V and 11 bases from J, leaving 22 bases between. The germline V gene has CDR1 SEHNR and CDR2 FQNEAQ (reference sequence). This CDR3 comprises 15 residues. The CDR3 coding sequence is TGTGCCAGCAGCATCGGACAGAGCACTGCAGTAGCCCAGCATTTT. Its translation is CASSIGQSTAVAQHF.

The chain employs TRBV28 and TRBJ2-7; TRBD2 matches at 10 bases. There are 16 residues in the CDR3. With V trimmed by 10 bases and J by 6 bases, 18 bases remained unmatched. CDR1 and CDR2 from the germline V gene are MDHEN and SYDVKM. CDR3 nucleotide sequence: TGTGCCATCTCAGCCCCCAGGGCGGTAGCGGGAGGCGAGCAGTACTTC. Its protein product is CAISAPRAVAGGEQYF.

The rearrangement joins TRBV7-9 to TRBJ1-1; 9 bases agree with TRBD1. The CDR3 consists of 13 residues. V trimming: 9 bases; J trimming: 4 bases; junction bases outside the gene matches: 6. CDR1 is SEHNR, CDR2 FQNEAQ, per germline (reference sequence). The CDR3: CASMRQGGTEAFF. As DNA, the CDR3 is TGTGCCAGTATGAGACAGGGGGGCACTGAAGCTTTCTTT. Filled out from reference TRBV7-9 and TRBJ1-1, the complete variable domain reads DTGVSQNPRHKITKRGQNVTFRCDPISEHNRLYWYRQTLGQGPEFLTYFQNEAQLEKSRLLSDRFSAERPKGSFSTLEIQRTEQGDSAMYLCASMRQGGTEAFFGQGTRLTVV.

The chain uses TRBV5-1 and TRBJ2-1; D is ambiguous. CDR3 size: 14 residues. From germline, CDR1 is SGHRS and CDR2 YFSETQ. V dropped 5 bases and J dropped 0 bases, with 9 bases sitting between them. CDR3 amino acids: CASSIANSYNEQFF. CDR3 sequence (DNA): TGCGCCAGCAGTATTGCTAACTCCTACAATGAGCAGTTCTTC.